Presented here are 26 T cell receptor beta chains from one specimen sequenced in a study of PD-1 and CTLA-4 blockade in melanoma. Here immunoSEQ multiplex PCR was the method, and the copy in TCRdb shows in-frame clones only, minus some. Of about 30,000 clones listed, around 90% are singletons. The starting material was CD8+ T cells from peripheral blood, obtained before anti-PD-1 treatment. These receptors originate from a human donor with melanoma.

This sequence joins TRBV30 and TRBJ1-5; 8 bases are a match to TRBD1. The CDR3 runs 15 residues. The V segment lost 0 bases and the J segment 7 bases; nucleotides outside the gene matches: 8. Germline CDR1 is GTSNPN and CDR2 is SVGIG (reference sequence). The CDR3 loop reads CAWSVGQGIRQPQHF. Here the CDR3 DNA reads TGTGCCTGGAGTGTCGGACAGGGAATAAGGCAGCCCCAGCATTTT.

The chain uses TRBV10-1 and TRBJ2-2; D may be TRBD1 (6 bases). V shed 2 bases and J shed 1 base, with 11 bases lying between them. Germline CDR1 WNHNN, CDR2 SYGVQD (reference sequence). The CDR3 consists of 16 residues. CDR3 sequence reads: CASSENRVMNTGELFF. The CDR3 region has the DNA TGCGCCAGCAGTGAGAACAGGGTGATGAACACCGGGGAGCTGTTTTTT.

The chain is built from TRBV9 and TRBJ1-5; 8 bases line up with TRBD1. The germline V gene has CDR1 SGDLS and CDR2 YYNGEE. V trimming: 1 base; J trimming: 4 bases; junction bases outside the gene matches: 10. The CDR3 loop spans 17 amino acids. The CDR3 is CASSVKDRAYENQPQHF. DNA of the CDR3: TGTGCCAGCAGCGTAAAGGACAGGGCATATGAGAATCAGCCCCAGCATTTT.

The rearrangement joins TRBV30 to TRBJ1-5; tentative D call: TRBD1 (6 bases). Trimming stripped 0 bases from V and 1 base from J, with 13 bases between. CDR1 is GTSNPN and CDR2 is SVGIG in the germline V gene (reference sequence). This CDR3 has 16 residues. The CDR3, as DNA: TGTGCCTGGAGTGTAAGGGGGGAGTGGAGCAATCAGCCCCAGCATTTT. Translated, it gives CAWSVRGEWSNQPQHF.

The V call is TRBV14, the J call TRBJ2-2; D gene ambiguous. V was shortened by 3 bases and J by 3 bases, with 5 bases between the two germline ends. The CDR3 spans 13 residues. Per the germline V gene, CDR1 is SGHDN and CDR2 is FVKESK. CDR3 amino acids: CASSQGYTGELFF. Written as DNA, the CDR3 is TGTGCCAGCAGCCAGGGGTACACCGGGGAGCTGTTTTTT.

This clone was detected once. This chain links TRBV11-3 with TRBJ2-7; no firm D call. V was cut by 3 bases and J by 5 bases, with 11 bases left in between. CDR3 length: 13 amino acids. The germline gives CDR1 SGHNT, CDR2 YENEEA. For the CDR3, the DNA is TGTGCCAGCAGCTTGGCCCAATCCAACGAGCAGTACTTC. Translated: CASSLAQSNEQYF.

The chain carries TRBV29-1 and TRBJ2-1, with 8 bases aligning to TRBD2. Per germline, CDR1 SQVTM and CDR2 ANQGSEA. This CDR3 region has 15 residues. The V segment lost 1 base and the J segment 8 bases; nucleotides outside the gene matches: 10. The CDR3 loop reads CSVEGGREVEDEQFF. The CDR3 DNA reads TGCAGCGTTGAAGGGGGGCGGGAGGTCGAGGATGAGCAGTTCTTC.

As DNA, the CDR3 is TGTGCCAGCAGCTTCGGAACAGGGCCCGGATACGAGCAGTACTTC. Residues: CASSFGTGPGYEQYF. V is TRBV11-2 and J is TRBJ2-7; possible D gene TRBD1, 6 bases. The V end lost 3 bases, the J end lost 4 bases, and 16 bases lay between the germline ends. Germline CDR1 SGHAT, CDR2 FQNNGV. The CDR3 is 15 amino acids.

The rearrangement joins TRBV15 to TRBJ2-5, with TRBD2 matching over 10 bases. Germline CDR1 and CDR2: LNHNV and YYDKDF (reference sequence). The CDR3 contains 14 residues. J lost 2 bases, V lost 3 bases, and 0 bases had no gene match. DNA for the CDR3: TGTGCCACCAGCAGTAGCGGGGGGCAAGAGACCCAGTACTTC. Translating it yields CATSSSGGQETQYF.

This clone was found once. J is TRBJ1-2 and V is TRBV21-1. TRBV21-1 is classified as a pseudogene. This CDR3 region has 9 residues. CDR3 bases: TGTGCCAGCACTTATGGCTACACCTTC. This translates into CASTYGYTF.

The chain couples TRBV12-3 or TRBV12-4 to TRBJ1-2; D is possibly TRBD1 (5 bases). CDR3 length: 13 residues. The V and J ends lost 6 bases and 5 bases respectively, with 13 bases between them. CDR3 amino acids: CASSPDSEYGYTF. The CDR3 nucleotides read TGTGCCAGCAGCCCCGACAGCGAGTATGGCTACACCTTC.

This chain connects TRBV3-1 (or the pseudogene TRBV3-2) to TRBJ1-2; 8 positions match TRBD1. After removal of 6 bases from V and 4 bases from J, the junction contained 7 bases not matched to a gene. The germline V gene has CDR1 LGHDT and CDR2 YNNKEL (reference sequence). CDR3 length: 14 residues. The CDR3 sequence is CASRGGQEFYGYTF. The DNA for the CDR3 is TGTGCCAGCAGGGGGGGACAGGAGTTCTATGGCTACACCTTC.

The J gene is TRBJ2-7, the V gene TRBV5-8; 8 nucleotides match TRBD1. V gave up 1 base and J gave up 6 bases; unmatched junction bases: 18. The CDR3 runs 18 residues. Germline V lookup: CDR1 SGHTS, CDR2 YDEGEE. The CDR3 loop reads CASSLPPLDRGLMSEQYF. Written as DNA, the CDR3 is TGTGCCAGCAGCTTGCCACCTCTTGACAGGGGACTTATGAGCGAGCAGTACTTC.

This clone came up once. The V gene is TRBV27, the J gene TRBJ1-6, with 8 positions matching TRBD1. Germline V gene data show CDR1 as MNHEY and CDR2 as SMNVEV (reference sequence). V dropped 7 bases and J dropped 6; count of bases not matched to a gene: 8. The CDR3 is 15 residues long. CDR3 nucleotide sequence: TGTGCCAGCACCCAAGGGACAGGCGGTAATTCACCCCTCCACTTT. The encoded protein is CASTQGTGGNSPLHF.

This sequence joins TRBV2 and TRBJ2-7; 8 nucleotides match TRBD2. Germline V lookup: CDR1 SNHLY, CDR2 FYNNEI. CDR3 length equals 14 residues. The V gene end was trimmed by 8 bases and the J gene end by 3 bases; junction bases not matched to a gene: 9. DNA for the CDR3: TGTGCCAGCGGAGACGGGGGGGCAGGCTACGAGCAGTACTTC. It specifies CASGDGGAGYEQYF.

V is TRBV29-1 and J is TRBJ2-2; 8 nucleotides align to TRBD2. Germline V gene sequence: CDR1 SQVTM, CDR2 ANQGSEA. The CDR3 sequence is 15 residues long. Trimming removed 1 base from V and 4 bases from J; junction bases left unmatched: 5. CDR3 DNA: TGCAGCGTTGAAGTGGCGGGAGGTCCCACCGGGGAGCTGTTTTTT. As protein: CSVEVAGGPTGELFF.

The chain employs TRBV30 and TRBJ2-7; D is unclear. This CDR3 has 12 amino acids. The germline gives CDR1 GTSNPN, CDR2 SVGIG (reference sequence). Trimming removed 7 bases at V and 0 bases at J, with 10 bases between. The CDR3 DNA follows: TGTGCCTACAACTTAATCTCCTACGAGCAGTACTTC. As protein: CAYNLISYEQYF.

This clone was detected only once. The chain recombines TRBV19 with TRBJ1-6; D unresolved. Per the germline V gene, CDR1 is LNHDA and CDR2 is SQIVND (reference sequence). The CDR3 has 14 amino acids. The V end lost 3 bases, the J end lost 4 bases, and 7 bases lay between the germline ends. The CDR3 here is CASSISEYNSPLHF. The CDR3 DNA reads as TGTGCCAGTAGTATTTCGGAATATAATTCACCCCTCCACTTT.

The chain employs TRBV4-1 and TRBJ1-1, with D unresolved. Germline CDR1 and CDR2: MGHRA and YSYEKL. Trimming shortened V by 0 bases and J by 3 bases, and 8 bases separated the two germline ends. There are 14 residues in the CDR3. As DNA, the CDR3 is TGCGCCAGCAGCCAAGATCGGGATTACACTGAAGCTTTCTTT. This codes for CASSQDRDYTEAFF.

This chain connects TRBV14 to TRBJ2-7; no definite D call. CDR3 length: 13 amino acids. The V gene's germline CDR1 is SGHDN and CDR2 FVKESK. V was cut by 8 bases and J by 0 bases, with 11 bases left in between. Here the CDR3 reads CASSPQSSYEQYF. CDR3 bases: TGTGCCAGCTCCCCGCAGAGCTCCTACGAGCAGTACTTC.

This chain joins TRBV27 and TRBJ2-5; D may match TRBD1 or TRBD2 (6 bases each). Trimming took off 3 bases at V and 5 bases at J, with 16 bases between the two ends. Germline V gives CDR1 MNHEY, CDR2 SMNVEV (reference sequence). The CDR3 contains 15 residues. Here the CDR3 reads CASSFSRGREETQYF. The CDR3 coding sequence is TGTGCCAGCAGTTTCTCACGGGGGCGCGAGGAGACCCAGTACTTC.

The chain has TRBV11-2 and TRBJ2-7; D may be TRBD2 (5 bases). V lost 3 bases and J lost 4, with 10 bases in between. The CDR3 consists of 13 residues. Germline CDR1 is SGHAT and CDR2 is FQNNGV. CDR3 sequence reads: CASSFPGNYEQYF. The DNA of the CDR3 is TGTGCCAGCAGCTTCCCGGGGAATTACGAGCAGTACTTC.

This chain connects TRBV3-1 (or the pseudogene TRBV3-2) to TRBJ1-2; 9 nucleotides align to TRBD1. The CDR3 runs to 16 residues. V gave up 1 base and J gave up 4 bases; unmatched junction bases: 7. CDR1 is LGHDT and CDR2 is YNNKEL in the germline V gene (reference sequence). Written as DNA, the CDR3 is TGTGCCAGCAGCCAAGCCCTCCAGGACAGGGGCTATGGCTACACCTTC. Translated, it gives CASSQALQDRGYGYTF.

This sequence joins TRBV28 and TRBJ2-7, with a weak D call TRBD2 (5 bases). The CDR3 runs to 14 residues. Trimming cost V 2 bases and J 5 bases, with 13 bases left between them. Germline CDR1 is MDHEN and CDR2 is SYDVKM. The CDR3 bases are TGTGCCAGCAGTTTAAATAGCGCCCTTGACGAGCAGTACTTC. It specifies CASSLNSALDEQYF.

J is TRBJ2-3 and V is TRBV5-1, with 8 positions matching TRBD2. CDR3 size: 17 residues. Germline CDR1 is SGHRS and CDR2 is YFSETQ. V dropped 6 bases and J dropped 2; count of bases not matched to a gene: 14. The chain's CDR3 is CASTPTGLDAFTDTQYF. DNA of the CDR3: TGCGCCAGCACGCCTACGGGACTAGACGCTTTCACAGATACGCAGTATTTT.

The rearrangement uses TRBV28 and TRBJ2-3; possibly TRBD2 for D (6 bases). CDR3 length: 14 residues. V was clipped by 5 bases and J by 2 bases, with 11 bases between them. Germline loops: CDR1 MDHEN, CDR2 SYDVKM. The CDR3 DNA is TGTGCCAGCAGTCCTTGGACTAACACAGATACGCAGTATTTT. Encoded protein: CASSPWTNTDTQYF.